The 7 T cell receptor beta chains below were found in one sample sequenced in a study of T cells after yellow fever vaccination. TCRdb processed the 5' RACE reads anew with MiXCR; each CDR3 protein has one entry. Of over 150,000 distinct CDR3 sequences listed, 6% to 7.5% are singletons. Material: CD4+ T cells sorted from PBMCs, obtained about 5 days after the first yellow fever vaccination. These receptors all stem from a man aged 18 to 29 who received the YFV17D yellow fever vaccine.

This clonotype occurred many times. The chain carries TRBV12-3 or TRBV12-4 and TRBJ1-3, with D maybe TRBD1 (6 bases). CDR3 length: 14 amino acids. V shed 3 bases and J shed 4 bases, with 10 bases lying between them. The CDR3 protein is CASSFFGGGNTIYF. The CDR3 DNA is TGTGCCAGCAGTTTCTTCGGGGGCGGAAACACCATATATTTT.

This clonotype was detected only a few times. The chain couples TRBV5-1 to TRBJ1-2; the match to TRBD1 covers 8 bases. The CDR3 is 13 residues long. With 4 bases clipped from V and 4 bases from J, the junction kept 3 bases outside the gene matches. Germline V gene lookup returns CDR1 SGHRS and CDR2 YFSETQ. CDR3 residues: CASSTTGAYGYTF. For the CDR3, the DNA is TGCGCCAGCAGCACGACAGGGGCCTATGGCTACACCTTC.

In its sample, this clonotype was seen many times. V gene TRBV7-2 combines with J gene TRBJ2-5; maybe TRBD1 (6 bases). The V gene lost 4 bases and the J gene lost 5 bases, with 11 bases spanning the gap. This CDR3 comprises 13 residues. CDR1 is SGHTA, CDR2 FQGNSA, per germline. Here the CDR3 DNA reads TGTGCCAGCAGCTCACAGGGAATGGAGACCCAGTACTTC. This sequence encodes CASSSQGMETQYF.

Regarding this clonotype: This may arise from a read error, as a much more abundant clone is one base away. This chain joins TRBV5-1 and TRBJ2-1; TRBD1 might be the D (5 bases). V dropped 1 base and J dropped 5 bases, with 10 bases sitting between them. The length of the CDR3 is 14 residues. The germline CDR1 and CDR2 sequences are SGHRS and YFSETQ. For the CDR3, the DNA is TGCGCCAGCAGCTTGATAGGGGCTAACAATGAGCAGTTCTTC. Amino acids: CASSLIGANNEQFF.

This clonotype was observed a few times. The rearrangement links TRBV13 to TRBJ2-2, with D tentatively TRBD1 (5 bases). The length of the CDR3 is 13 residues. The germline CDR1 and CDR2 sequences are PRHDT and FYEKMQ (reference sequence). Trimming took 5 bases from V and 5 from J, leaving 9 bases between them. Here the CDR3 reads CASSLQATGELFF. The CDR3 DNA reads as TGTGCCAGCAGCCTACAGGCGACCGGGGAGCTGTTTTTT.

This clonotype was recorded a few times. This chain links TRBV7-2 with TRBJ2-7, with 7 bases lining up with TRBD2. CDR1 is SGHTA, CDR2 FQGNSA, per germline. There are 14 residues in the CDR3. V dropped 5 bases and J dropped 5; count of bases not matched to a gene: 9. The CDR3 sequence: CASSPGGGIHEQYF. The CDR3 DNA sequence: TGTGCCAGCAGCCCTGGCGGGGGAATCCACGAGCAGTACTTC.

This clonotype was seen only a few times. The V call is TRBV6-6, the J call TRBJ2-5; 7 nucleotides agree with TRBD1. The CDR3 is 13 amino acids. The V and J ends lost 6 bases and 4 bases, in that order; junction bases with no gene match: 5. Germline CDR1 is MNHNY and CDR2 is SVGAGI (reference sequence). This CDR3 is CASSPTGLETQYF. The CDR3 DNA reads TGTGCCAGCAGCCCGACAGGGCTAGAGACCCAGTACTTC.